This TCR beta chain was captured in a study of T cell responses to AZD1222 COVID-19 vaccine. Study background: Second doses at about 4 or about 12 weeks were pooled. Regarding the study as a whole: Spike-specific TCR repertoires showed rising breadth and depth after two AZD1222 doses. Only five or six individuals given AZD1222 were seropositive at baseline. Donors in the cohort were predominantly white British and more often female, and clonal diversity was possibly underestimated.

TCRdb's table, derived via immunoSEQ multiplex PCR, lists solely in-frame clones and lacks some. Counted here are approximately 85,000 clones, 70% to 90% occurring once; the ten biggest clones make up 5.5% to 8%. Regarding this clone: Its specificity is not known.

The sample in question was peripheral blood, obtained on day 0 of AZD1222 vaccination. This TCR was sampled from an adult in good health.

Here the CDR3 reads CASRQTPINEQFF. CDR3 sequence (DNA): TGTGCCAGCAGGCAGACCCCGATCAATGAGCAGTTCTTC. The genes are TRBV14 and TRBJ2-1; no definite D call. CDR3 length: 13 residues. Germline V lookup: CDR1 SGHDN, CDR2 FVKESK. The germline V and J ends were trimmed by 6 bases and 6 bases, with 12 bases remaining between them.